This T cell receptor (beta chain) was captured by sequencing in a study of shared clonotypes between healthy human individuals. Study summary: Per donor, three plates held CD4 naive cells, three held CD4 memory, two held CD8 naive and one held CD8 memory.

The V and J ends lost 0 bases and 4 bases respectively, with 13 bases between them. This CDR3 spans 16 amino acids. CDR1 ENHRY and CDR2 SYGVKD come from the germline V gene. Naive CD4+ cells were CD45RA-selected; the remaining cells were memory. The authors ran the assay at deep level. Using immunoSEQ multiplex PCR, the repertoire was profiled, and TCRdb retains in-frame clones only, with some absent. The sample holds over a million clones, 95% to 99% seen once. Sequences were obtained from naive CD4+ T cells sorted from blood. Subset given: CD45RA+ positively selected. The sequence came from a man aged 30-40 years in good health. This chain connects TRBV10-3 to TRBJ1-3, with D maybe TRBD1 (6 bases). The CDR3: CAISESRGLRGNTIYF. DNA of the CDR3: TGTGCCATCAGTGAGTCTCGGGGGCTCAGGGGAAACACCATATATTTT.